These 11 T cell receptor beta chains originate from one sample sequenced in a study of CD8+ T cells in alopecia areata. As for treatment: oral pan-JAK inhibitor, 5-10 mg twice daily. It was cDNA, reverse transcribed from extracted RNA, that served as the sequencing template. Method: immunoSEQ multiplex PCR; TCRdb's copy keeps in-frame clones and lacks some. This table holds approximately 200,000 clones, 40% to 55% found once. This material consisted of CD4+ T cells sorted from blood, taken at approximately week 39, from a patient treated with tofacitinib. Receptors were obtained from a human donor with alopecia areata.

This clone showed up just a few times. V gene TRBV6-5 combines with J gene TRBJ1-2; 8 nucleotides align to TRBD1. CDR1 MNHEY and CDR2 SVGAGI come from the germline V gene. The CDR3 contains 13 residues. Losses at the gene ends were 9 bases for V and 5 bases for J; bases not matched to a gene: 8. The CDR3 protein is CASSNGQGYGYTF. CDR3 sequence (DNA): TGTGCCAGTTCCAATGGACAGGGTTATGGCTACACCTTC.

The chain is built from TRBV30 and TRBJ1-2; TRBD1 agrees at 9 bases. CDR1 and CDR2 from the germline V gene are GTSNPN and SVGIG (reference sequence). V gave up 2 bases and J gave up 0 bases; unmatched junction bases: 10. This CDR3 has 17 amino acids. The CDR3 spells CAWSPPGQGLPNYGYTF. CDR3 nucleotide sequence: TGTGCCTGGAGTCCACCGGGACAGGGTCTCCCTAACTATGGCTACACCTTC.

The chain links TRBV23-1 to TRBJ2-3, with 16 bases aligning to TRBD2. TRBV23-1 is treated as an ORF (open reading frame) with a function not yet certain. The CDR3 is 21 residues long. V trimming: 2 bases; J trimming: 1 base; junction bases outside the gene matches: 12. The CDR3: CASSQPPGLAGGRPGTDTQYF. In DNA form, the CDR3 reads TGCGCCAGCAGTCAACCCCCGGGACTAGCGGGAGGGCGGCCAGGCACAGATACGCAGTATTTT.

The V and J genes are TRBV5-1 and TRBJ1-1; D gene ambiguous. Trimming removed 1 base at V and 5 bases at J, with 12 bases between. This CDR3 region has 14 residues. The germline CDR1 and CDR2 sequences are SGHRS and YFSETQ. The CDR3, as DNA: TGCGCCAGCAGCTTGTATTCCTCGGGAACTGAAGCTTTCTTT. As protein: CASSLYSSGTEAFF.

The rearrangement joins TRBV6-1 to TRBJ2-3; TRBD1 aligns across 9 bases. This CDR3 region has 15 residues. V lost 5 bases to trimming and J lost 4 bases; unmatched junction nucleotides: 7. The germline V gene encodes CDR1 MNHNS and CDR2 SASEGT. The CDR3 coding sequence is TGTGCCAGCAGTCAGAGGACAGGGGTACCAGATACGCAGTATTTT. This translates into CASSQRTGVPDTQYF.

This clone was observed a single time. The rearrangement joins TRBV7-2 to TRBJ1-5; D is possibly TRBD1 (6 bases). The CDR3 extends over 13 amino acids. Germline V CDR1 and CDR2: SGHTA, FQGNSA. Trimming left V 8 bases short and J 2 bases short, with 10 bases between. CDR3 coding DNA: TGTGCCAGCGGGGGGCGAGGCAATCAGCCCCAGCATTTT. Translated: CASGGRGNQPQHF.

This clone was picked up a small number of times. The CDR3 loop reads CASSPLGYSTEAFF. The DNA for the CDR3 is TGTGCCAGCTCACCACTCGGGTATTCCACTGAAGCTTTCTTT. The genes are TRBV18 and TRBJ1-1; unclear D gene. Trimming removed 1 base from V and 4 bases from J, with 10 bases in between. This CDR3 contains 14 residues. Germline lookup yields CDR1 KGHSH and CDR2 LQKENI.

The V gene is TRBV27, the J gene TRBJ2-5; no definite D call. Deletions cut 2 bases from V and 6 bases from J, with 1 base between. Looked up from germline, CDR1 is MNHEY and CDR2 is SMNVEV (reference sequence). This CDR3 contains 10 residues. The CDR3 spells CASSLKTQYF. The DNA of the CDR3 is TGTGCCAGCAGTTTAAAGACCCAGTACTTC.

This clone was counted a few times. The chain has TRBV6-5 and TRBJ2-3; TRBD2 matches 12 bases. The CDR3 covers 14 residues. V trimming: 6 bases; J trimming: 5 bases; junction bases outside the gene matches: 3. Germline values: CDR1 MNHEY, CDR2 SVGAGI. CDR3 bases: TGTGCCAGCAGGACTAGCGGGAGTAGAGATACGCAGTATTTT. It is translated as CASRTSGSRDTQYF.

This clone came up a few times. The chain uses TRBV6-5 and TRBJ1-2; TRBD1 is a possible D gene (5 bases). The V end lost 7 bases, the J end lost 3 bases, and 9 bases lay between the germline ends. Per the germline V gene, CDR1 is MNHEY and CDR2 is SVGAGI. This CDR3 is built from 12 residues. CDR3 sequence reads: CASKGLDYGYTF. In nucleotides, the CDR3 is TGTGCCAGCAAGGGACTCGACTATGGCTACACCTTC.

There are a few counts of this clone. This CDR3 reads CASSSGPPGQGYEQYF. The CDR3, as DNA: TGCGCCAGCAGCTCGGGCCCCCCGGGACAGGGGTACGAGCAGTACTTC. The V call is TRBV5-1, the J call TRBJ2-7; TRBD1 matches at 10 bases. With 3 bases clipped from V and 4 bases from J, the junction kept 10 bases outside the gene matches. This CDR3 has 16 residues. CDR1 SGHRS and CDR2 YFSETQ come from the germline V gene.